Described below is a single T cell receptor beta chain sequence and its context. Its cognate antigen is unknown. The germline V and J ends were trimmed by 6 bases and 3 bases, with 11 bases remaining between them. Looked up from germline, CDR1 is MDHEN and CDR2 is SYDVKM. The CDR3 contains 13 residues. This sample is part of a study of cytotoxic CD8 clonotypes in ibrutinib-treated CLL. About the study: Response sampling occurred after a median 12 months of treatment (range 6 to 36).

Findings of the study overall: At the start, clonality exceeded age-matched healthy donors and followed circulating CD8+ T-cell counts.

The sequencing depth, 1 in 200,000 to 1 in 1 million T cells, was the target. Generated by immunoSEQ multiplex PCR, the TCRdb table keeps only in-frame clones and is missing some. The data contain approximately 92,000 clones, 60% to 80% of them singletons. The source is a human donor with chronic lymphocytic leukemia. Sequences were derived from PBMCs, sampled after 24 months of ibrutinib treatment. The chain links TRBV28 to TRBJ1-2; no firm D call. The CDR3 reads CASRLDTHYGYTF. The CDR3 DNA reads as TGTGCCAGCAGATTAGACACTCACTATGGCTACACCTTC.